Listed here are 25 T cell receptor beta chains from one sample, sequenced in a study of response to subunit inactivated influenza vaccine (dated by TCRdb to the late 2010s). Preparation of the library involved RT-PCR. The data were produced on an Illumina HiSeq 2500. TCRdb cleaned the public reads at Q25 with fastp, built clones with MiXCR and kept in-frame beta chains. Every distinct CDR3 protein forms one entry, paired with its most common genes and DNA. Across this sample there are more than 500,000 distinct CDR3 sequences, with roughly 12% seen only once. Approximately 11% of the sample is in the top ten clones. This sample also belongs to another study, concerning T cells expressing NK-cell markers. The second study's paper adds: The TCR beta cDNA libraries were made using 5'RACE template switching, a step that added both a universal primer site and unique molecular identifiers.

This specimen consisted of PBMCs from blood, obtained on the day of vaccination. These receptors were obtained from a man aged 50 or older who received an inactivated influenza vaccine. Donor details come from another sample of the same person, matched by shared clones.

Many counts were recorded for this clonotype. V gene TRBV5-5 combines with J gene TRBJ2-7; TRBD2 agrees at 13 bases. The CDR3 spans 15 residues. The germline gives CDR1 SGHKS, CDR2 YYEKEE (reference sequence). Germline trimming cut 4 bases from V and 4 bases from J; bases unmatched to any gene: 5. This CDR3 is CASSPRTSGGYEQYF. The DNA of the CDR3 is TGTGCCAGCAGCCCCCGGACTAGCGGGGGTTACGAGCAGTACTTC.

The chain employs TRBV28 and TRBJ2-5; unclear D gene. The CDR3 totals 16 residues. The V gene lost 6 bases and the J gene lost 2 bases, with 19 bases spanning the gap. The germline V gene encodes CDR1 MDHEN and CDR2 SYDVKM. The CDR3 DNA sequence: TGTGCCAGCAGCTCAGCAGGTCAACCCTATCAAGAGACCCAGTACTTC. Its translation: CASSSAGQPYQETQYF.

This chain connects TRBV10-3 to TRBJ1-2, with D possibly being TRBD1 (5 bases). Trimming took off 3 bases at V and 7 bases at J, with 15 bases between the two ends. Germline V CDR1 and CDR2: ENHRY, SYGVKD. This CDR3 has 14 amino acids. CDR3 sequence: CAISDPRGRIGYTF. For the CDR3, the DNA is TGTGCCATCAGTGACCCCCGGGGACGTATTGGCTACACCTTC.

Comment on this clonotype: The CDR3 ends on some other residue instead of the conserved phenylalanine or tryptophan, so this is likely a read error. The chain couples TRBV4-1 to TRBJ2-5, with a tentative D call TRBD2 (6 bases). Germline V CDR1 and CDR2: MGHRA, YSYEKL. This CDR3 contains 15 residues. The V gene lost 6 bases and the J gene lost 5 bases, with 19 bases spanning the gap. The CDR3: CASSLLVASAETQYL. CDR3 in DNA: TGCGCCAGCAGTCTTCTCGTGGCTAGCGCCGAGACCCAGTACTTA.

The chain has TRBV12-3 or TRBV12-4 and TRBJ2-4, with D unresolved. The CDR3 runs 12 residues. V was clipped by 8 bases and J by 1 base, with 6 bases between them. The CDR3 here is CASSQAKNIQYF. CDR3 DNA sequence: TGTGCCAGCTCCCAGGCCAAAAACATTCAGTACTTC.

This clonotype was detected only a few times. The DNA for the CDR3 is TGCAGTGCTAGTCCGGGGGGTGTCTCCTACAATGAGCAGTTCTTC. Protein product: CSASPGGVSYNEQFF. The chain recombines TRBV20-1 with TRBJ2-1; 7 bases fit TRBD2. Germline loops: CDR1 DFQATT, CDR2 SNEGSKA (reference sequence). CDR3 size: 15 residues. V lost 3 bases to trimming and J lost 0 bases; unmatched junction nucleotides: 5.

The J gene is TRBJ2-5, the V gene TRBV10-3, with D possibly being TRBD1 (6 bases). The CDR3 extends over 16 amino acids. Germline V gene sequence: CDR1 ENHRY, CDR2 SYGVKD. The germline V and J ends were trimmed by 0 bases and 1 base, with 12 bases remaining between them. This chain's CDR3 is CAISESGHRIQETQYF. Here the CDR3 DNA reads TGTGCCATCAGTGAGTCGGGACACCGTATCCAAGAGACCCAGTACTTC.

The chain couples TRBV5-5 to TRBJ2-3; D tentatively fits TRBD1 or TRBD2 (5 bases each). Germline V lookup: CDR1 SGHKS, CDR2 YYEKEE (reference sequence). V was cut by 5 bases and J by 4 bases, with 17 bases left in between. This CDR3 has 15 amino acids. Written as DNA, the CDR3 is TGTGCCAGCAGGGTGACGGCAGGGACGGCAGATACGCAGTATTTT. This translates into CASRVTAGTADTQYF.

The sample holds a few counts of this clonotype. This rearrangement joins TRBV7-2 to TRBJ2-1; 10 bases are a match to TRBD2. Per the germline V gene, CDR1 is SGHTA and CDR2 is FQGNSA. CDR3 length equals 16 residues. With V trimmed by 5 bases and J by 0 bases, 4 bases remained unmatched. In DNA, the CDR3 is TGTGCCAGCAGCCCAACTAGCGGGACCTCCTACAATGAGCAGTTCTTC. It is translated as CASSPTSGTSYNEQFF. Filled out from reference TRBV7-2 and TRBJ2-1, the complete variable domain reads GAGVSQSPSNKVTEKGKDVELRCDPISGHTALYWYRQSLGQGLEFLIYFQGNSAPDKSGLPSDRFSAERTGGSVSTLTIQRTQQEDSAVYLCASSPTSGTSYNEQFFGPGTRLTVL.

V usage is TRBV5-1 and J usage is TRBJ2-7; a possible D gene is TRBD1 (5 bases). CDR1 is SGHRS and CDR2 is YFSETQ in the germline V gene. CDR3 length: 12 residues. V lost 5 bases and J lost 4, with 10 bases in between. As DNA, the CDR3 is TGCGCCAGCAGGGGGCAACCTTACGAGCAGTACTTC. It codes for CASRGQPYEQYF.

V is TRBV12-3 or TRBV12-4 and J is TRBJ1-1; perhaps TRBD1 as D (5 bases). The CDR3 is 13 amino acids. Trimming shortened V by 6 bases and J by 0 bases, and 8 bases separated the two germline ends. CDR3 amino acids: CASRRTMNTEAFF. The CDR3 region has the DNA TGTGCCAGCAGGCGGACAATGAACACTGAAGCTTTCTTT.

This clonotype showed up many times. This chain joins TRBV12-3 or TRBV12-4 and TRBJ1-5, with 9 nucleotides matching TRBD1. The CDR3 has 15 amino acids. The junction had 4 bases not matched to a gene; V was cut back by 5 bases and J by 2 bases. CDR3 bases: TGTGCCAGCAGTCGGACAGGGGATGGCAATCAGCCCCAGCATTTT. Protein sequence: CASSRTGDGNQPQHF.

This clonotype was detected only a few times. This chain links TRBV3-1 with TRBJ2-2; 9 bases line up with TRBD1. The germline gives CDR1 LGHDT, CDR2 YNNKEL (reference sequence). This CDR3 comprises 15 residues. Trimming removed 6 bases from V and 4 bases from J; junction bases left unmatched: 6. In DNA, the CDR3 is TGTGCCAGCAGGTTTGGGACAGGGCTCACCGGGGAGCTGTTTTTT. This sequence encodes CASRFGTGLTGELFF.

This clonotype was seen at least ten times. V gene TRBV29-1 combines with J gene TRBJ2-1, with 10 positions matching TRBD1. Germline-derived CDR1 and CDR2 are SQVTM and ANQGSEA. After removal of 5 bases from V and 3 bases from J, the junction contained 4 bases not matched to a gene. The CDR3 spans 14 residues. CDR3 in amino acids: CSVTGQGVYNEQFF. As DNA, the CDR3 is TGCAGCGTTACCGGACAGGGGGTCTACAATGAGCAGTTCTTC.

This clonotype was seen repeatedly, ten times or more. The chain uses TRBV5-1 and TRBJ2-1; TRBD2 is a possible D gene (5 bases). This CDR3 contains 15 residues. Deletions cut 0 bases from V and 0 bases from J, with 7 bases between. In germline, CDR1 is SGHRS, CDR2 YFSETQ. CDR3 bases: TGCGCCAGCAGCTTGGACGGGAACTCCTACAATGAGCAGTTCTTC. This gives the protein CASSLDGNSYNEQFF.

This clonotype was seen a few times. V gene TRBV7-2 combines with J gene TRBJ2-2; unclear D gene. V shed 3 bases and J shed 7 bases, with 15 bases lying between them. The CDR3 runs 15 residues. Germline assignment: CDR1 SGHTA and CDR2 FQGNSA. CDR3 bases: TGTGCCAGCAGCTTTGATATAGGGATGAACGGGGAGCTGTTTTTT. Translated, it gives CASSFDIGMNGELFF.

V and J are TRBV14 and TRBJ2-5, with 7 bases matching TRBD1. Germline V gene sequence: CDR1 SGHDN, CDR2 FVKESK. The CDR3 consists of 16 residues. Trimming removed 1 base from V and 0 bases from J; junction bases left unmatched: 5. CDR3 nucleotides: TGTGCCAGCAGCCAAGGGCCGGGACAGTACCAAGAGACCCAGTACTTC. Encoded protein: CASSQGPGQYQETQYF.

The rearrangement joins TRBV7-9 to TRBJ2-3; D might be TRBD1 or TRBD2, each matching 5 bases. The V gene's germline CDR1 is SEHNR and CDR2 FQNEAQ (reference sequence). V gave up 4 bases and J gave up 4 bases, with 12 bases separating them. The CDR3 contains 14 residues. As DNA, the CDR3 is TGTGCCAGCAGCTCGGCCGGGGCTTCAGATACGCAGTATTTT. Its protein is CASSSAGASDTQYF.

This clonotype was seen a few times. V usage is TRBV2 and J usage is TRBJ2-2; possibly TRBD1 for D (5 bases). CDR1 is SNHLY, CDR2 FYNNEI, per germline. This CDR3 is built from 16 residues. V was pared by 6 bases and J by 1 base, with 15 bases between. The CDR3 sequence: CASSRAASWNTGELFF. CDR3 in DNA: TGTGCCAGCAGCAGGGCAGCCTCGTGGAACACCGGGGAGCTGTTTTTT.

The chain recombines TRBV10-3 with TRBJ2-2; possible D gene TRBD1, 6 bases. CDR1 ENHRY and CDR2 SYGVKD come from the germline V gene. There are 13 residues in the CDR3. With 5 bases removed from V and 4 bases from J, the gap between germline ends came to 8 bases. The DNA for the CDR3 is TGTGCCATCAGTACAGGGACCACCGGGGAGCTGTTTTTT. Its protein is CAISTGTTGELFF.

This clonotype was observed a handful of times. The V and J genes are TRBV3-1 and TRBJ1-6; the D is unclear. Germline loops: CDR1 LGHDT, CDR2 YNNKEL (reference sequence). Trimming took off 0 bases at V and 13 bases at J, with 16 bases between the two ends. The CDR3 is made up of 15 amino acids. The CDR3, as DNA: TGTGCCAGCAGCCAAGATAACCGAGCTGGATCGCCCCTCCACTTT. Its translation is CASSQDNRAGSPLHF.

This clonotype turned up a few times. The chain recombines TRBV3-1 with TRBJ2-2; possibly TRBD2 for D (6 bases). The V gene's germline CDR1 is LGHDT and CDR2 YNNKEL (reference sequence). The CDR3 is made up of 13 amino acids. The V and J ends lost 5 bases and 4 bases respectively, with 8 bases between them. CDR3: CASSSTSTGELFF. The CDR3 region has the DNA TGTGCCAGCAGCTCGACTAGCACCGGGGAGCTGTTTTTT.

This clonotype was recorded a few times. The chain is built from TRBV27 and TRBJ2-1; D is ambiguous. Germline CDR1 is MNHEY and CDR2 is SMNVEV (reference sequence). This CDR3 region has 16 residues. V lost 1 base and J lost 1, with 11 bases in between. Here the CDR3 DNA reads TGTGCCAGCAGTTTATTGCCCAGTCCTTCCTACAATGAGCAGTTCTTC. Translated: CASSLLPSPSYNEQFF.

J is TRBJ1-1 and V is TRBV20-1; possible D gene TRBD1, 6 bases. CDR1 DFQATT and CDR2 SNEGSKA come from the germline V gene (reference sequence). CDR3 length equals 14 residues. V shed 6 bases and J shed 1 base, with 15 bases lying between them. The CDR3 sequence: CSADGGPRNTEAFF. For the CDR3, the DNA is TGCAGTGCGGACGGGGGGCCAAGGAACACTGAAGCTTTCTTT.

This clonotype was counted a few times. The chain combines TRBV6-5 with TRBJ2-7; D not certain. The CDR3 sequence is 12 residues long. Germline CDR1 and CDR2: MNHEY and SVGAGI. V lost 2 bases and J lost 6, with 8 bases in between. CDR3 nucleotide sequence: TGTGCCAGCAGTTACGCCGACGGCGAGCAGTACTTC. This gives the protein CASSYADGEQYF.